This T cell receptor beta chain was sequenced during a study of T cell repertoires in cytomegalovirus infection. TCRdb re-called the reads with MiXCR, one entry per CDR3 protein. Of about 490,000 distinct CDR3 sequences in the sample, about 10% were seen once. Regarding this clonotype: As yet, its antigen is unknown.

Study results and limitations: The ex vivo response was dominated by HLA-C-restricted CMV-specific TCR beta clonotypes.

V was trimmed by 1 base and J by 10 bases, leaving 11 bases between them. The CDR3 totals 13 residues. Germline CDR1 reads SGHRS; CDR2 reads YFSETQ. The specimen sequenced was PBMCs. This rearrangement joins TRBV5-1 to TRBJ2-2, with D hard to call. This sequence was found in a human donor in good health (CMV status not recorded). Some clones in this sample may be carry-over from other donors' samples. Written as DNA, the CDR3 is TGCGCCAGCAGCTTGAGACCACGGTTGGAGCTGTTTTTT. Translation: CASSLRPRLELFF.